This T cell receptor (beta chain) was captured by sequencing in a study of T cells in Graves' hyperthyroidism and ophthalmopathy. RNA transcripts gave rise to amplified TCR beta CDR3 regions. RT-PCR in the first round (using the HTBI primer set) targeted the TCR CDR3. Via MiXCR, TCRdb re-called the multiplex PCR reads, giving one row per CDR3 protein. The sample shows hundreds of thousands of distinct CDR3 sequences, about a fifth of them seen only once. A few counts support this clonotype. Unmatched junction bases numbered 10, after V lost 7 bases and J lost 3 bases. Germline CDR1 and CDR2: SEHNR and FQNEAQ (reference sequence). This CDR3 contains 15 residues.

Input material: blood. The gene calls are TRBV7-9 and TRBJ2-7, with TRBD1 matching over 9 bases. The origin of this receptor is a young man with Graves' ophthalmopathy. In DNA, the CDR3 is TGTGCCAGCACCCCAGGGACAGGGAAAGGCTACGAGCAGTACTTC. Its translation: CASTPGTGKGYEQYF.